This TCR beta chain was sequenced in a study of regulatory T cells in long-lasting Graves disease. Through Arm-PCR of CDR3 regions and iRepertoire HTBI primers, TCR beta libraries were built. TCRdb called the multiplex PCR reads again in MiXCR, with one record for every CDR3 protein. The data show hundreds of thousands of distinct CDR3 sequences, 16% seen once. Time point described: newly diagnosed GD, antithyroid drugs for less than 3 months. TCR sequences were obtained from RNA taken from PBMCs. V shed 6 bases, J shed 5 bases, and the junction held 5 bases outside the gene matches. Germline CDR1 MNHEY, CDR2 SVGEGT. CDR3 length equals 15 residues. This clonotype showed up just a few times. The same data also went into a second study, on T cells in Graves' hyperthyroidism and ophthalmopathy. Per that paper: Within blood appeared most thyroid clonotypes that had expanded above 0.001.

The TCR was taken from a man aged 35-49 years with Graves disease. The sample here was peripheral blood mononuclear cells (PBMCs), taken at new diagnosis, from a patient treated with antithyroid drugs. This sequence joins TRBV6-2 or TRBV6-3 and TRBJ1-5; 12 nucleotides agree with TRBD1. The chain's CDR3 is CASSKGQGADQPQHF. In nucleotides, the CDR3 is TGTGCCAGCAGCAAGGGACAGGGGGCGGATCAGCCCCAGCATTTT.